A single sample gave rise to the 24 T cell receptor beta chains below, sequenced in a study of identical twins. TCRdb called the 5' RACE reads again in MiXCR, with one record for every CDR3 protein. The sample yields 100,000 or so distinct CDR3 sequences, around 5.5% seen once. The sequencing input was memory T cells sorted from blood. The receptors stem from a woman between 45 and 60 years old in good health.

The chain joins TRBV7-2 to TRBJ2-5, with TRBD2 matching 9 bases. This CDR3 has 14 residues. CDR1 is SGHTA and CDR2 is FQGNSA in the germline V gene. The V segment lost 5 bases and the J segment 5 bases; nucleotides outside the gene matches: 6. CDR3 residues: CASSVTSGGETQYF. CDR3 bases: TGTGCCAGCAGCGTGACTAGCGGAGGGGAGACCCAGTACTTC.

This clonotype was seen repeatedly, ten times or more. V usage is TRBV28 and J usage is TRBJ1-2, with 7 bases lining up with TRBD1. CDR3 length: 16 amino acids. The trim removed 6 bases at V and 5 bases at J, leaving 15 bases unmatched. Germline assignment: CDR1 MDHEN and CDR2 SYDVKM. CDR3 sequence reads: CASRSGGTEGYYGYTF. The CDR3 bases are TGTGCCAGCAGATCCGGCGGGACAGAAGGATATTATGGCTACACCTTC.

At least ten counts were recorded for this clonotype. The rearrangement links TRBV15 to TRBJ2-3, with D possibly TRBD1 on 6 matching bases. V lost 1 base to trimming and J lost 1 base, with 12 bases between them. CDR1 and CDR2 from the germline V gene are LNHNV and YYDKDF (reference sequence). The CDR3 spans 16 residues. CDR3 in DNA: TGTGCCACCAGCAGAGGGGACAACCTGGGCACAGATACGCAGTATTTT. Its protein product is CATSRGDNLGTDTQYF. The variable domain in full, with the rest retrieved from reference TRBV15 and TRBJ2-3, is DAMVIQNPRYQVTQFGKPVTLSCSQTLNHNVMYWYQQKSSQAPKLLFHYYDKDFNNEADTPDNFQSRRPNTSFCFLDIRSPGLGDTAMYLCATSRGDNLGTDTQYFGPGTRLTVL.

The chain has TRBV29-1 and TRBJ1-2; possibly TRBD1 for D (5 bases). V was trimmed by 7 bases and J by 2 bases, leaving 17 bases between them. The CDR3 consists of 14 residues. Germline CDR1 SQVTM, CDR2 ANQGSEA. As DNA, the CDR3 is TGCAGCGCAGGCCGGGGGAGCTTAAACTATGGCTACACCTTC. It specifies CSAGRGSLNYGYTF. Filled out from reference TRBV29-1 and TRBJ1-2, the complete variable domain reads SAVISQKPSRDICQRGTSLTIQCQVDSQVTMMFWYRQQPGQSLTLIATANQGSEATYESGFVIDKFPISRPNLTFSTLTVSNMSPEDSSIYLCSAGRGSLNYGYTFGSGTRLTVV.

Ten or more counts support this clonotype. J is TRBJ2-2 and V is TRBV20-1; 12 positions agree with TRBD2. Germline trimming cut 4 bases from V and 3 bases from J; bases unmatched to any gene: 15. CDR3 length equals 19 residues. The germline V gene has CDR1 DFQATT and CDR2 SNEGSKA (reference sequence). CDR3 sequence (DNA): TGCAGTGCTATCCCAAGGAGGGTACTAGCGGGAGGCCACACCGGGGAGCTGTTTTTT. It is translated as CSAIPRRVLAGGHTGELFF.

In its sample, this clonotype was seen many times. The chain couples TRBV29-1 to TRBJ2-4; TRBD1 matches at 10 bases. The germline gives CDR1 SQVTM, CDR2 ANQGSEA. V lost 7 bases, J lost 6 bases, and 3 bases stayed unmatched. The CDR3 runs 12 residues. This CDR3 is CSGRTGGNIQYF. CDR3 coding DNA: TGCAGCGGGAGGACAGGGGGAAACATTCAGTACTTC.

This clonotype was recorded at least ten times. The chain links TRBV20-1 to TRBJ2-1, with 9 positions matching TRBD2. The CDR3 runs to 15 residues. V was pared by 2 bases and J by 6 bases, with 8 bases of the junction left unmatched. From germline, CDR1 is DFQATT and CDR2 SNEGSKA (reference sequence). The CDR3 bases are TGCAGTGCTAGACTAGCGGGAATAAATCGCAATGAGCAGTTCTTC. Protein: CSARLAGINRNEQFF.

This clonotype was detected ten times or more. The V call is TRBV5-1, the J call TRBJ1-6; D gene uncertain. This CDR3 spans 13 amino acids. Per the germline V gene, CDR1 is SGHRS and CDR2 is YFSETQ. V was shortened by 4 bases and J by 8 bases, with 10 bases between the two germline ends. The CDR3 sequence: CASSKGRDSPLHF. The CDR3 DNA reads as TGCGCCAGCAGCAAAGGACGGGATTCACCCCTCCACTTT.

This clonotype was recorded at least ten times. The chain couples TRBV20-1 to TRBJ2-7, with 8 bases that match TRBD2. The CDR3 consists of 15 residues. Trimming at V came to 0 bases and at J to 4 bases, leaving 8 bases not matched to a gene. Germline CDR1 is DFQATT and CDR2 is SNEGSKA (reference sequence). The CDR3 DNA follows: TGCAGTGCTAGAGAGGGGGCCGGGGGGGTGTACGAGCAGTACTTC. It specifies CSAREGAGGVYEQYF.

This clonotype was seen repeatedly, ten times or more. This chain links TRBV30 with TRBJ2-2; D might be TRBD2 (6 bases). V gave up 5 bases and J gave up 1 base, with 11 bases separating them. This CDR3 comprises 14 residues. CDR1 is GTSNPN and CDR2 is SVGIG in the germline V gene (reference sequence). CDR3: CAWVQAGNTGELFF. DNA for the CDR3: TGTGCCTGGGTACAAGCGGGGAACACCGGGGAGCTGTTTTTT. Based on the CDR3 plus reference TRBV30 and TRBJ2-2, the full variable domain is SQTIHQWPATLVQPVGSPLSLECTVEGTSNPNLYWYRQAAGRGLQLLFYSVGIGQISSEVPQNLSASRPQDRQFILSSKKLLLSDSGFYLCAWVQAGNTGELFFGEGSRLTVL.

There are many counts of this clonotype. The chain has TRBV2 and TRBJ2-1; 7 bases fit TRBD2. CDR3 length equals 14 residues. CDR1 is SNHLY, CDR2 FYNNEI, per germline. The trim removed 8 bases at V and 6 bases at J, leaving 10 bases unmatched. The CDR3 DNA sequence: TGTGCCAGCCAGACTAGCTTTGTGTCCAATGAGCAGTTCTTC. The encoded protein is CASQTSFVSNEQFF.

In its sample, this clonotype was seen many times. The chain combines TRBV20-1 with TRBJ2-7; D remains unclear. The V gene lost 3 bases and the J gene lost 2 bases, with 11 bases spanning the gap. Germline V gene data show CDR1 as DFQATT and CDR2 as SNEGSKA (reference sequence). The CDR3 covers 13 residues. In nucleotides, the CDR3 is TGCAGTGCTAGGTTCCTGCGTACCTACGAGCAGTACGTC. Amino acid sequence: CSARFLRTYEQYV.

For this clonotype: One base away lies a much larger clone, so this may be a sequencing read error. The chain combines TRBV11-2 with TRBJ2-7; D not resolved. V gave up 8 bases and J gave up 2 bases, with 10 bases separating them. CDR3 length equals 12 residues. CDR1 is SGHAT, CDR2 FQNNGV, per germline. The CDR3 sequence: CASQTAPYEQYF. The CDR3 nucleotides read TGTGCCAGCCAGACCGCGCCCTACGAGCAGTACTTC.

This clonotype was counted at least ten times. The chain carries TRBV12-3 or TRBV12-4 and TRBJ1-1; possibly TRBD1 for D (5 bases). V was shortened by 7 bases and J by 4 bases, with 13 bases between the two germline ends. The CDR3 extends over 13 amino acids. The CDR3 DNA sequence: TGTGCCAGCATTATATCGAGGGGCACTGAAGCTTTCTTT. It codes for CASIISRGTEAFF.

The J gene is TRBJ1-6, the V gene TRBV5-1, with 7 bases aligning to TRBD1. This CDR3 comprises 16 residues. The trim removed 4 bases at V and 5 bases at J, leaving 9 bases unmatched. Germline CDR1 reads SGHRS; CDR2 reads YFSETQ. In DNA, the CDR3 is TGCGCCAGCAGCGGACAAGACAGGGTCAATAATTCACCCCTCCACTTT. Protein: CASSGQDRVNNSPLHF. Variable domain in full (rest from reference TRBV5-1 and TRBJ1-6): KAGVTQTPRYLIKTRGQQVTLSCSPISGHRSVSWYQQTPGQGLQFLFEYFSETQRNKGNFPGRFSGRQFSNSRSEMNVSTLELGDSALYLCASSGQDRVNNSPLHFGNGTRLTVT.

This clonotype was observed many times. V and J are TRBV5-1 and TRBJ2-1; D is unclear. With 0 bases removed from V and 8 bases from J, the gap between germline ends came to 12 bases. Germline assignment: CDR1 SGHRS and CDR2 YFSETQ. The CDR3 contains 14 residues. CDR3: CASSLELRADEQFF. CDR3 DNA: TGCGCCAGCAGCTTGGAACTCCGAGCTGATGAGCAGTTCTTC.

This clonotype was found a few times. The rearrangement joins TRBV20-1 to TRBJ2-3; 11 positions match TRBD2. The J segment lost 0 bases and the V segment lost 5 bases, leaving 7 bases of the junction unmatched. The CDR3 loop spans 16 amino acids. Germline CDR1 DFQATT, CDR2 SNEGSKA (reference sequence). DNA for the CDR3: TGCAGTGCTGGGGGACTAGCGGAGGGGAGCACAGATACGCAGTATTTT. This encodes CSAGGLAEGSTDTQYF.

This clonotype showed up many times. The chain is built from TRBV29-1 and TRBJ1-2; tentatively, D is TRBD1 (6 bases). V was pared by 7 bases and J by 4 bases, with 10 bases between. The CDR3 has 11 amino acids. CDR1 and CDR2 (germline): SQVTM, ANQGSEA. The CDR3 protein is CSAETGYGYTF. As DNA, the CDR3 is TGCAGCGCCGAGACAGGCTATGGCTACACCTTC.

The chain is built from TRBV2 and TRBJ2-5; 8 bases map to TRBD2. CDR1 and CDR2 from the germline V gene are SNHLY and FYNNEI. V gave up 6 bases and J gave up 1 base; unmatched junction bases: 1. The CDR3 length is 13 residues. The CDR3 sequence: CASRGTSQETQYF. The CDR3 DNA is TGTGCCAGCAGAGGGACTAGCCAAGAGACCCAGTACTTC.

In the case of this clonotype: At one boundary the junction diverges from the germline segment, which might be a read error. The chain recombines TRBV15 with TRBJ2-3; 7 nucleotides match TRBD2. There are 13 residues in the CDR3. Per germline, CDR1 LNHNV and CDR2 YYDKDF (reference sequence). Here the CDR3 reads CATKAGSTGTQYF. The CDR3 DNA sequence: TGTGCCACCAAAGCGGGAAGCACAGGTACGCAGTATTTT. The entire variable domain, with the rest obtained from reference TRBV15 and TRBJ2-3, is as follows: DAMVIQNPRYQVTQFGKPVTLSCSQTLNHNVMYWYQQKSSQAPKLLFHYYDKDFNNEADTPDNFQSRRPNTSFCFLDIRSPGLGDTAMYLCATKAGSTGTQYFGPGTRLTVL.

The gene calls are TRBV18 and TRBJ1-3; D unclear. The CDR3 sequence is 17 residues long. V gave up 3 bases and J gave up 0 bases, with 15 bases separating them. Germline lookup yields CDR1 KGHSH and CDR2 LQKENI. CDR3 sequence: CASSPRSRFHSGNTIYF. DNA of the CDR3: TGTGCCAGCTCACCTCGGTCAAGGTTCCACTCTGGAAACACCATATATTTT.

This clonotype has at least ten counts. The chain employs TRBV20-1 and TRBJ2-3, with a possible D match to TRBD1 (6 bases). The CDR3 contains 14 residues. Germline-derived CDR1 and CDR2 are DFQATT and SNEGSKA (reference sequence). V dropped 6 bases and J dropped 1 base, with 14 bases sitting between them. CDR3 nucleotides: TGCAGTGCAGGACAGTTTAGCGGCACAGATACGCAGTATTTT. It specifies CSAGQFSGTDTQYF.

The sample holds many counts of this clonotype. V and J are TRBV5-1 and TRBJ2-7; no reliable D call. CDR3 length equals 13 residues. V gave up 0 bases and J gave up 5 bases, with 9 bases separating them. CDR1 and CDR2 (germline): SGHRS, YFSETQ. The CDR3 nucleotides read TGCGCCAGCAGCTTGGCCGGATCCAACGAGCAGTACTTC. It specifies CASSLAGSNEQYF.

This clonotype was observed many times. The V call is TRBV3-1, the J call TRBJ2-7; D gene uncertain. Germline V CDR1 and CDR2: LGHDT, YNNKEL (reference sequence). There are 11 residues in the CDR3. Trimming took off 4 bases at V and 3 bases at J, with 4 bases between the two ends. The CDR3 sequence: CASSRNYEQYF. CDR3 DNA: TGTGCCAGCAGCCGAAACTACGAGCAGTACTTC.